The TCR beta chain under discussion was sequenced for a study of blood T cell repertoires in COVID-19. Turning to the study itself: The United States, Italy and Spain provided the acute and convalescent COVID-19 samples. From T cells, B-cell-depleted T cells, or PBMCs came the material, which was cDNA or gDNA.

Enrolled through a virtual design, the participants were between 18 and 89 years of age and came from about two dozen US areas. Participants' own reports of clinical history determined their cohort assignment. The germline gives CDR1 SGHDN, CDR2 FVKESK. With 4 bases clipped from V and 5 bases from J, the junction kept 11 bases outside the gene matches. The CDR3 has 16 amino acids. This clone is a singleton in its sample. Assay used: immunoSEQ multiplex PCR; TCRdb lists only in-frame clones, some missing. Of a few hundred thousand clones in the sample, roughly 90% are singletons; the top ten hold about 18%.

The sequencing input was PBMCs or T cells enriched from blood (not recorded which). The chain combines TRBV14 with TRBJ2-5; 9 positions match TRBD1. This clonotype was obtained from a woman in her twenties or thirties who had recovered from COVID-19. CDR3 sequence: CASSRLPGQGFETQYF. The CDR3 region has the DNA TGTGCCAGCAGCCGTCTGCCGGGACAGGGATTTGAGACCCAGTACTTC.